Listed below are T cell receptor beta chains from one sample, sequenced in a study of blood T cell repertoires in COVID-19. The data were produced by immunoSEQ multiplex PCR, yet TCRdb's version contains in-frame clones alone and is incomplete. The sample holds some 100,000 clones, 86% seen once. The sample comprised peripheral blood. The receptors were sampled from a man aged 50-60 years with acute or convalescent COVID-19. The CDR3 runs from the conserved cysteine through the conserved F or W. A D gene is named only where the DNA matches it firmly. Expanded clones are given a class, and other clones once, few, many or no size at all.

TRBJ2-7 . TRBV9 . CASSVGGTSSYEQYF TGTGCCAGCAGCGTAGGGGGTACTAGTTCCTACGAGCAGTACTTC
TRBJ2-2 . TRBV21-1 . CASSKRKASGSSRAGELFF TGTGCCAGCAGCAAAAGGAAGGCTAGCGGGAGCTCTCGGGCCGGGGAGCTGTTTTTT
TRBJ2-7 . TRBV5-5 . CASSLYIQSYEQYF TGTGCCAGCAGCTTGTACATACAGTCCTACGAGCAGTACTTC
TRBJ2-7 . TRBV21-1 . CASSKGYGGSEQYF TGTGCCAGCAGCAAAGGGTACGGGGGGTCCGAGCAGTACTTC
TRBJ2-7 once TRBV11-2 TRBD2 CASSSPGLAGREQYF TGTGCCAGCAGCTCACCGGGACTAGCGGGACGCGAGCAGTACTTC
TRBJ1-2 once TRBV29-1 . CSVRQGNYGYTF TGCAGCGTTCGCCAGGGGAACTATGGCTACACCTTC
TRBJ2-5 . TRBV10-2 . CASSEGRGEETQYF TGCGCCAGCAGTGAGGGCAGGGGAGAGGAGACCCAGTACTTC
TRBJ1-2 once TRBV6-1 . CASSEWGGYGYTF TGTGCCAGCAGTGAATGGGGGGGCTATGGCTACACCTTC
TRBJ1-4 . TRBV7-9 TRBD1 CASSIDYSGTGLNEKLFF TGTGCCAGCAGCATCGACTACAGTGGGACAGGGCTCAATGAAAAACTGTTTTTT
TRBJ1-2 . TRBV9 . CASSVGVEGGYTF TGTGCCAGCAGCGTAGGGGTGGAGGGTGGCTACACCTTC
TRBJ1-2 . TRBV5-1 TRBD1 CASSLTGEGNYGYTF TGCGCCAGCAGCTTGACAGGGGAAGGAAACTATGGCTACACCTTC
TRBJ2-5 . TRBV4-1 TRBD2 CASSQGSGASGQETQYF TGCGCCAGCAGCCAAGGTTCTGGGGCTAGCGGGCAAGAGACCCAGTACTTC
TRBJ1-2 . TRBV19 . CASSIEVGTNYGYTF TGTGCCAGTAGTATTGAGGTCGGTACTAACTATGGCTACACCTTC
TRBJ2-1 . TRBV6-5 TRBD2 CASRARAGTYNEQFF TGTGCCAGCAGGGCGAGAGCGGGGACCTACAATGAGCAGTTCTTC
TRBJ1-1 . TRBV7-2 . CASSFDIASTEAFF TGTGCCAGCAGCTTTGACATTGCGAGCACTGAAGCTTTCTTT
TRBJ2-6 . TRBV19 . CASKTGNGANVLTF TGTGCCAGTAAAACAGGGAACGGGGCCAACGTCCTGACTTTC
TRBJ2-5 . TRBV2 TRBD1 CASTQGARPGETQYF TGTGCCAGCACCCAGGGGGCCCGACCGGGAGAGACCCAGTACTTC
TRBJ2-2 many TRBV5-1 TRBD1 CASSSLQGAGIGELFF TGCGCCAGCAGCTCACTACAGGGGGCAGGTATCGGGGAGCTGTTTTTT
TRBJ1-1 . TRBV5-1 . CASSFLVSGTEAFF TGCGCCAGCAGCTTCCTGGTATCGGGCACTGAAGCTTTCTTT
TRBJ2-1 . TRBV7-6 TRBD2 CASSSSGSFYNEQFF TGTGCCAGCAGCTCAAGCGGGAGTTTTTACAATGAGCAGTTCTTC
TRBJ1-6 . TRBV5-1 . CASSLEVRSYNSPLHF TGCGCCAGCAGCTTGGAAGTTCGGTCCTATAATTCACCCCTCCACTTT
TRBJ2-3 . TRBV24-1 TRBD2 CATSARTSGREADTQYF TGTGCCACCAGTGCCAGGACTAGCGGGAGAGAGGCAGATACGCAGTATTTT
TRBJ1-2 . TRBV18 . CASSLTSNADISRRYGYTF TGTGCCAGCTCTCTCACCTCGAACGCGGACATCTCACGGCGCTACGGCTACACCTTC
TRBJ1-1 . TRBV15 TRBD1 CATSGNRGQVNTEAFF TGTGCCACCAGCGGAAACAGGGGGCAGGTGAACACTGAAGCTTTCTTT
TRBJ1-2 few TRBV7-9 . CASSSSPTGIYGYTF TGTGCCAGCAGCTCCTCCCCTACAGGGATCTATGGCTACACCTTC
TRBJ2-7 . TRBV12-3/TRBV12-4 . CASSFRRTYEQYF TGTGCCAGCAGTTTTCGCAGAACCTACGAGCAGTACTTC
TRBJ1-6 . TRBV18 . CASSPGGNSYNSPLHF TGTGCCAGCTCACCAGGAGGGAACTCCTATAATTCACCCCTCCACTTT
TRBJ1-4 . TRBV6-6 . CASGRGEKLFF TGTGCCAGCGGGAGGGGGGAAAAACTGTTTTTT
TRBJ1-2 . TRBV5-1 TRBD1 CASSPGTGGQGYTF TGCGCCAGCAGCCCCGGGACAGGGGGCCAGGGCTACACCTTC
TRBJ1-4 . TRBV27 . CASSGGRVNEKLFF TGTGCCAGCAGCGGCGGCAGGGTAAATGAAAAACTGTTTTTT
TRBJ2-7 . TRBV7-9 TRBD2 CASSLAGSGGYEQYF TGTGCCAGCAGCTTAGCAGGGAGCGGGGGCTACGAGCAGTACTTC
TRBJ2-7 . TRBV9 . CASSVAPFDEQYF TGTGCCAGCAGCGTAGCCCCCTTTGACGAGCAGTACTTC
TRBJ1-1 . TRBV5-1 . CASSRGGVAGEAFF TGCGCCAGCAGCCGAGGAGGGGTCGCGGGTGAAGCTTTCTTT
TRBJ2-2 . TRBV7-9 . CASSLVNRANTGELFF TGTGCCAGCAGCTTAGTCAACAGGGCCAACACCGGGGAGCTGTTTTTT
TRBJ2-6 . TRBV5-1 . CASSADTRLSGANVLTF TGCGCCAGCAGCGCGGACACCCGCCTCTCTGGGGCCAACGTCCTGACTTTC